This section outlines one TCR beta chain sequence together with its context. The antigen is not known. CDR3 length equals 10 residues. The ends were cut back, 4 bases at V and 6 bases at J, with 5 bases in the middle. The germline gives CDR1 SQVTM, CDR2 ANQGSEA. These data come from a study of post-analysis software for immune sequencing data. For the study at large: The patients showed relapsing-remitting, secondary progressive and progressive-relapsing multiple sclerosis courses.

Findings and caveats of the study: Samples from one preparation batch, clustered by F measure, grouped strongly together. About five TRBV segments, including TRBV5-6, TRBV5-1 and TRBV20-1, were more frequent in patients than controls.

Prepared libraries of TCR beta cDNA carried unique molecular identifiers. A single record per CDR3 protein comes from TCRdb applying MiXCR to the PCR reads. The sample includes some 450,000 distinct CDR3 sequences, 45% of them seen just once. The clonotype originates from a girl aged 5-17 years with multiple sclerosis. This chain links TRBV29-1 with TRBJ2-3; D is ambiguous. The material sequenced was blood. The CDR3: CSVALDTQYF. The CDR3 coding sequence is TGCAGCGTTGCCCTGGATACGCAGTATTTT.